Listed below are T cell receptor beta chains from one sample, sequenced in a study of blood T cell repertoires in COVID-19. Clones were sequenced by immunoSEQ multiplex PCR, and TCRdb holds only the in-frame ones, with some missing. This table holds some 390,000 clones, around 84% found once. The sample taken for sequencing was peripheral blood. All receptors come from a human donor in a cohort sampled during active COVID-19. Each CDR3 is given with its conserved first and last residue. Each record gives: V gene, D gene, J gene, clone size, CDR3 length, CDR3 protein, CDR3 DNA. The D gene is left open where the match is weak. Clone sizes are given selectively: once, few, many, or a class where the clone is expanded.

TRBV11-2	.	TRBJ2-5	.	12	CASSPSRETQYF	TGTGCCAGCAGCCCCTCGCGGGAGACCCAGTACTTC
TRBV11-2	.	TRBJ2-7	.	15	CASSSLLDRAYEQYF	TGTGCCAGCAGCTCACTTCTCGACAGAGCCTACGAGCAGTACTTC
TRBV28	.	TRBJ2-7	.	11	CASSFFYEQYF	TGTGCCAGCAGTTTCTTCTACGAGCAGTACTTC
TRBV11-3	TRBD2	TRBJ2-2	.	16	CASSLGSGGSSGELFF	TGTGCCAGCAGCTTAGGCAGCGGGGGGTCCAGCGGGGAGCTGTTTTTT
TRBV7-3	.	TRBJ1-6	.	13	CASSLFGGSPLHF	TGTGCCAGCAGCTTATTTGGTGGCTCACCCCTCCACTTT
TRBV6-5	.	TRBJ1-2	.	14	CASSPRSGRDGYTF	TGTGCCAGCAGTCCCCGGTCCGGGAGGGATGGCTACACCTTC
TRBV29-1	.	TRBJ2-7	.	15	CSVTDDDQGGYEQYF	TGCAGCGTTACTGACGACGACCAAGGGGGCTACGAGCAGTACTTC
TRBV29-1	.	TRBJ1-1	.	11	CSVGRNTEAFF	TGCAGCGTTGGCAGGAACACTGAAGCTTTCTTT
TRBV11-2	.	TRBJ2-3	.	14	CASSLELIADTQYF	TGTGCCAGCAGCTTAGAACTAATCGCGGATACGCAGTATTTT
TRBV5-4	.	TRBJ2-3	.	16	CASSPTQGAIPDTQYF	TGTGCCAGCAGCCCAACCCAGGGCGCTATCCCAGATACGCAGTATTTT
TRBV30	TRBD2	TRBJ2-3	.	15	CAWTSGGGPQDTQYF	TGTGCCTGGACTAGCGGGGGGGGACCGCAGGATACGCAGTATTTT
TRBV7-9	.	TRBJ2-1	.	16	CASSLARGAGYNEQFF	TGTGCCAGCAGCTTAGCCCGTGGGGCAGGCTACAATGAGCAGTTCTTC
TRBV29-1	.	TRBJ2-7	.	12	CSAGASSYEQYF	TGCAGCGCTGGGGCCTCGTCCTACGAGCAGTACTTC
TRBV12-3/TRBV12-4	.	TRBJ1-1	.	13	CASSPGVNTEAFF	TGTGCCAGCAGCCCAGGGGTTAACACTGAAGCTTTCTTT
TRBV4-1	.	TRBJ1-1	few	16	CASSQGPWGAHTEAFF	TGCGCCAGCAGCCAAGGCCCTTGGGGAGCCCACACTGAAGCTTTCTTT
TRBV2	TRBD2	TRBJ2-1	.	17	CASSRTSGGYVYNEQFF	TGTGCCAGCAGTAGGACTAGCGGGGGGTATGTCTACAATGAGCAGTTCTTC
TRBV6-2/TRBV6-3	.	TRBJ2-3	.	11	CASSDSSTQYF	TGTGCCAGCAGTGACTCTAGTACGCAGTATTTT
TRBV2	.	TRBJ2-2	.	16	CASREWGQGDTGELFF	TGTGCCAGCAGGGAATGGGGGCAGGGCGACACCGGGGAGCTGTTTTTT
TRBV5-1	.	TRBJ1-1	few	15	CASTLGQGTPHEAFF	TGCGCCAGCACCCTGGGGCAGGGGACCCCTCATGAAGCTTTCTTT
TRBV7-2	TRBD2	TRBJ2-1	.	15	CASSAGLASYNEQFF	TGTGCCAGCAGCGCGGGACTAGCGTCCTACAATGAGCAGTTCTTC
TRBV7-8	.	TRBJ1-6	.	16	CASSSRGMNYNSPLHF	TGTGCCAGCAGCTCCAGGGGAATGAATTATAATTCACCCCTCCACTTT
TRBV7-9	.	TRBJ2-1	.	14	CASSPDSFYNEQFF	TGTGCCAGCAGCCCGGACAGTTTTTACAATGAGCAGTTCTTC
TRBV7-3	.	TRBJ2-6	.	18	CASSLGPATGPGANVLTF	TGTGCCAGCAGCTTAGGCCCCGCTACAGGGCCTGGGGCCAACGTCCTGACTTTC
TRBV7-2	.	TRBJ2-7	.	13	CASSLDSFNEQYF	TGTGCCAGCAGCTTAGACTCGTTTAACGAGCAGTACTTC
TRBV5-1	.	TRBJ1-3	.	14	CASSLSGDRDTIYF	TGCGCCAGCAGCTTATCAGGGGATCGAGACACCATATATTTT
TRBV7-2	TRBD2	TRBJ2-2	.	17	CASSLSRLAGRSGELFF	TGTGCCAGCAGCTTATCTCGACTAGCGGGGCGGTCCGGGGAGCTGTTTTTT
TRBV6-5	.	TRBJ1-1	once	15	CASSSPSRENTEAFF	TGTGCCAGCAGTTCGCCTTCCAGGGAAAACACTGAAGCTTTCTTT
TRBV13	.	TRBJ2-6	.	14	CASDQGFGANVLTF	TGTGCCAGCGACCAGGGGTTCGGGGCCAACGTCCTGACTTTC
TRBV20-1	.	TRBJ2-3	once	16	CSASRFAGWGTDTQYF	TGCAGTGCTAGTCGGTTCGCGGGATGGGGTACAGATACGCAGTATTTT
TRBV29-1	.	TRBJ2-7	.	11	CSVVLRELQYF	TGCAGCGTTGTCCTGAGGGAATTGCAGTACTTC